This TCR beta chain was recorded in a study of technical replicates of blood from a handful of donors. Data came from immunoSEQ multiplex PCR; TCRdb stores just in-frame clones and leaves some out. The sample holds approximately 93,000 clones, 94% seen once. This clone came up once. The origin of this receptor is a human donor in good health. Sequenced sample: T cells isolated from PBMCs.

The CDR3 loop reads CASSVAPRSGEKLFF. The DNA of the CDR3 is TGTGCCAGCAGCGTAGCTCCCCGGTCCGGGGAAAAACTGTTTTTT. This rearrangement joins TRBV9 to TRBJ1-4; D gene ambiguous. The V and J ends lost 0 bases and 8 bases respectively, with 14 bases between them. This CDR3 spans 15 amino acids. Germline V gene sequence: CDR1 SGDLS, CDR2 YYNGEE. Drawing the rest from reference TRBV9 and TRBJ1-4, the complete variable domain is DSGVTQTPKHLITATGQRVTLRCSPRSGDLSVYWYQQSLDQGLQFLIQYYNGEERAKGNILERFSAQQFPDLHSELNLSSLELGDSALYFCASSVAPRSGEKLFFGSGTQLSVL.